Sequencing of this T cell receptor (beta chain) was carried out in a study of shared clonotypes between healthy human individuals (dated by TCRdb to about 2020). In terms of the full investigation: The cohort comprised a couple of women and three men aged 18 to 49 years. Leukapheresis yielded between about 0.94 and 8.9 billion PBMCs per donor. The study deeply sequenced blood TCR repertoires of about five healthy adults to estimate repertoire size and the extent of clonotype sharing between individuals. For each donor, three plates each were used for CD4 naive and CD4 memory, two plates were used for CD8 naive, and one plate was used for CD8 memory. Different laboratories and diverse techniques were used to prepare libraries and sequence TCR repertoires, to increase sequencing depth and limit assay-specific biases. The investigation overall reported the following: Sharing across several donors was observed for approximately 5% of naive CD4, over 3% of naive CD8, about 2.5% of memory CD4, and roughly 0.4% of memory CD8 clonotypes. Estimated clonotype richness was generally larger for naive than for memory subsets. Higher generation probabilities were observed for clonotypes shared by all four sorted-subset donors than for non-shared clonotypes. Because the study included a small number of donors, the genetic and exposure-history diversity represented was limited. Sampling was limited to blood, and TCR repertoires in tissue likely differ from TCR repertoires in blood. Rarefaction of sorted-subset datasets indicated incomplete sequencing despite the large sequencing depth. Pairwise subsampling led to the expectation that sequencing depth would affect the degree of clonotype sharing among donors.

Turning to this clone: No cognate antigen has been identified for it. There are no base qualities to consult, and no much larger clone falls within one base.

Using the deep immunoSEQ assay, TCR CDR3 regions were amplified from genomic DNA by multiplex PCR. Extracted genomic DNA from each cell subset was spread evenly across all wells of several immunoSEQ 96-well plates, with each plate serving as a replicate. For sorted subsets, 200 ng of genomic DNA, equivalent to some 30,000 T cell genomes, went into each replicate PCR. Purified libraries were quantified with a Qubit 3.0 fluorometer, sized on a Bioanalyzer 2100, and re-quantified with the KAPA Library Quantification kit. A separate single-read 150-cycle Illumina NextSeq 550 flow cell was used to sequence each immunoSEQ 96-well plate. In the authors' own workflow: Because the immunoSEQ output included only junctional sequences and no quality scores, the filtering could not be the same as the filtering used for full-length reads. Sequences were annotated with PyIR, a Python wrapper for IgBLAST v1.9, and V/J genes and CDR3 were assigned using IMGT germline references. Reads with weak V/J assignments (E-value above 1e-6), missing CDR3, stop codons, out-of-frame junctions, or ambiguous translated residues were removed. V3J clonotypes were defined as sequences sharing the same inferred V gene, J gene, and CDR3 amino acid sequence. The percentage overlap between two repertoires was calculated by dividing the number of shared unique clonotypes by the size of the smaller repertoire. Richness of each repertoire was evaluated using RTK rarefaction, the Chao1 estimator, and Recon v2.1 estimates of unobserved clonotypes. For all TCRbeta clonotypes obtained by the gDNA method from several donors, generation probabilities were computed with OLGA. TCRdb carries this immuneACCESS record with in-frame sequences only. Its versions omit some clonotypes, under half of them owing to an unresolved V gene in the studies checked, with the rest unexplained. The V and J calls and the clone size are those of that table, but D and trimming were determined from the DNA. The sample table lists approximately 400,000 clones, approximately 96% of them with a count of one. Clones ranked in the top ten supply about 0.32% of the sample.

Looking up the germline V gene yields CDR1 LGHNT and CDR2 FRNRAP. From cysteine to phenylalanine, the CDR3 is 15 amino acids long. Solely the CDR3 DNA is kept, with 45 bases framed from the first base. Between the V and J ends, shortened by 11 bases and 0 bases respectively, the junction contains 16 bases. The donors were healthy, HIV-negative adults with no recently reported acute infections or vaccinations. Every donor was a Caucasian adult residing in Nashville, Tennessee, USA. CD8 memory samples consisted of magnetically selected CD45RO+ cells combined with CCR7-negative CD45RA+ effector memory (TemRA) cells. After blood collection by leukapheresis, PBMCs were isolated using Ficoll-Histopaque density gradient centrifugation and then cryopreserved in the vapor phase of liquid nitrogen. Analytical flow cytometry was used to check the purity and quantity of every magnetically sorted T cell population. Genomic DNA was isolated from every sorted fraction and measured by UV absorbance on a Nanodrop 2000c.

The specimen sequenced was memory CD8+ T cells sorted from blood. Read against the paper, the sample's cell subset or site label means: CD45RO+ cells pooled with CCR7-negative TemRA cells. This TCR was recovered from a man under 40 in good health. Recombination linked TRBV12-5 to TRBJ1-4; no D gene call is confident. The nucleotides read TGTGCTCCCCGACGTGAGGATACAACTAATGAAAAACTGTTTTTT. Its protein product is CAPRREDTTNEKLFF.